Listed below are T cell receptor beta chains from one sample, sequenced in a study of T cell repertoires in cytomegalovirus infection. TCRdb itself ran the reads through MiXCR, one entry per CDR3 protein. The repertoire holds 150,000 to 200,000 distinct CDR3 sequences, with over 13% as singletons. The specimen sequenced was PBMCs. Receptors originate from a human donor in good health (CMV status not recorded). Some clones in this sample may be carry-over from other donors' samples. The CDR3 runs from the conserved cysteine through the conserved F or W. The D gene is left open where the match is weak. A row's size may be missing; if present it is once, few, many or a size class.

d_gene | j_gene | len | v_gene | abundance | CDR3nt | CDR3aa
TRBD2 | TRBJ2-1 | 17 | TRBV5-1 | NA | TGCGCCAGCAGCTTGGCCAATATGGCTAGCGGGAGGAATGAGCAGTTCTTC | CASSLANMASGRNEQFF
TRBD1 | TRBJ1-6 | 15 | TRBV7-2 | many | TGTGCCAGCAGCATCGGGACAGCAAATAATTCACCCCTCCACTTT | CASSIGTANNSPLHF
TRBD1 | TRBJ1-1 | 15 | TRBV12-3/TRBV12-4 | few | TGTGCCAGCAGTTCAACCGACAGGGGGCCCACTGAAGCTTTCTTT | CASSSTDRGPTEAFF
NA | TRBJ2-6 | 15 | TRBV18 | many | TGTGCCAGCTCACCATCAGTCACTGGGGCCAACGTCCTGACTTTC | CASSPSVTGANVLTF
NA | TRBJ1-1 | 14 | TRBV6-2/TRBV6-3 | many | TGTGCCAGCAGTTACTCCCATGACTGGACTGAAGCTTTCTTT | CASSYSHDWTEAFF
NA | TRBJ2-2 | 14 | TRBV7-9 | many | TGTGCCAGCAGTTGGGACCCGACCACCGGGGAGCTGTTTTTT | CASSWDPTTGELFF
NA | TRBJ2-7 | 17 | TRBV11-2 | many | TGTGCCAGCAGCCCTTCTCCGGGAGCACTGAGCTCCTACGAGCAGTACTTC | CASSPSPGALSSYEQYF
NA | TRBJ1-6 | 12 | TRBV7-9 | NA | TGTGCCAGCAGAAGGGGAGCTTCACCCCTCCACTTT | CASRRGASPLHF
NA | TRBJ2-6 | 14 | TRBV11-2 | NA | TGTGCCAGCAGCTCAGGGGCTGGGTCCAACGTCCTGACTTTC | CASSSGAGSNVLTF
NA | TRBJ2-6 | 14 | TRBV29-1 | NA | TGCAGCGTTGAAGAAGGGTCTGGGGCCAACGTCCTGACTTTC | CSVEEGSGANVLTF
TRBD2 | TRBJ2-1 | 14 | TRBV9 | few | TGTGCCAGCAGCGTTAGCGGGACTAGGGATGAGCAGTTCTTC | CASSVSGTRDEQFF
TRBD2 | TRBJ2-4 | 18 | TRBV5-1 | few | TGCGCCAGCAGCCTCGGGACTAGCGGGATCGGAGCCAAAAACATTCAGTACTTC | CASSLGTSGIGAKNIQYF
TRBD1 | TRBJ1-2 | 14 | TRBV18 | once | TGTGCCAGCTCACCACCCGGACAGGTACGCGGCTACACCTTC | CASSPPGQVRGYTF
NA | TRBJ1-5 | 15 | TRBV12-3/TRBV12-4 | many | TGTGCCAGCATCCTCGGGAAGGCCAGCAATCAGCCCCAGCATTTT | CASILGKASNQPQHF
TRBD2 | TRBJ2-2 | 15 | TRBV6-6 | NA | TGTGCCAGCAGGCCTAGCGGCGCGAACACCGGGGAGCTGTTTTTT | CASRPSGANTGELFF
NA | TRBJ2-2 | 12 | TRBV29-1 | few | TGCAGCGTTCCAGGGAACACCGGGGAGCTGTTTTTT | CSVPGNTGELFF
NA | TRBJ2-7 | 10 | TRBV7-8 | many | TGTGCCAGCAGCTTAGACGAGCAGTACTTC | CASSLDEQYF
NA | TRBJ2-7 | 14 | TRBV7-2 | many | TGTGCCAGCAGCGGGTCGACGATCTCCTACGAGCAGTACTTC | CASSGSTISYEQYF
TRBD1 | TRBJ2-6 | 17 | TRBV28 | many | TGTGCCAGCAGTTTTTTACAGGGGTTGGTTGGGGCCAACGTCCTGACTTTC | CASSFLQGLVGANVLTF
TRBD1 | TRBJ1-5 | 19 | TRBV7-2 | many | TGTGCCAGCAGCTTAGGCCCAGGGACAGGGTTTTGGTTTAATCAGCCCCAGCATTTT | CASSLGPGTGFWFNQPQHF
TRBD1 | TRBJ2-3 | 14 | TRBV6-2/TRBV6-3 | many | TGTGCCAGCAGTCTAACAGGGGGCTGGAATACGCAGTATTTT | CASSLTGGWNTQYF
NA | TRBJ2-1 | 16 | TRBV15 | many | TGTGCCACCAGCAGACCCAGCGGGGACAACTACAATGAGCAGTTCTTC | CATSRPSGDNYNEQFF
TRBD1 | TRBJ1-1 | 14 | TRBV7-2 | many | TGTGCCAGCAGCCTACCAACAGGGGCCACTGAAGCTTTCTTT | CASSLPTGATEAFF
TRBD1 | TRBJ1-1 | 19 | TRBV7-9 | many | TGTGCCAGCAGCTTAAGTCCTACTAGAATGACAGGGCTGAACACTGAAGCTTTCTTT | CASSLSPTRMTGLNTEAFF
TRBD1 | TRBJ2-2 | 17 | TRBV11-2 | NA | TGTGCCAGCAGCCCCTCCGCCGGGACAGGCCTTCACGGGGAGCTGTTTTTT | CASSPSAGTGLHGELFF
TRBD2 | TRBJ2-1 | 18 | TRBV7-6 | many | TGTGCCAGCAGCTTTAGTCAGACTAGCGGGAAAATCGACAATGAGCAGTTCTTC | CASSFSQTSGKIDNEQFF
NA | TRBJ2-2 | 15 | TRBV27 | few | TGTGCCAGCAGTCCAAACCGGGCCCCGGTCAGGGAGCTGTTTTTT | CASSPNRAPVRELFF
TRBD2 | TRBJ2-2 | 15 | TRBV11-2 | many | TGTGCCAGCAGCTCCGAGCGGACTAGCACCGGGGAGCTGTTTTTT | CASSSERTSTGELFF